This T cell receptor beta chain derives from a study of blood T cell repertoires in COVID-19. About the research overall: The origin of the acute and convalescent COVID-19 samples was the United States, Italy and Spain. PBMCs, B-cell-depleted T cells, or T cells provided the cDNA or gDNA that made up the material.

Source study methods: Scientists estimated how many nucleated cells there were by amplifying reference gene primers. Some clones are missing from TCRdb's copy, which holds only in-frame ones; the method was immunoSEQ multiplex PCR. V and J calls plus clone size are reproduced from that table; the DNA served to infer D and trimming. The sample records 90,000 to 120,000 clones, roughly 82% being singletons. The CDR3 extends over 15 amino acids. Germline trimming cut 4 bases from V and 7 bases from J; bases unmatched to any gene: 5. Germline lookup yields CDR1 PRHDT and CDR2 FYEKMQ (reference sequence).

The sequenced sample consisted of peripheral blood. The source of this sequence is a man between 60 and 75 years old with acute or convalescent COVID-19. The gene calls are TRBV13 and TRBJ1-4; 11 bases map to TRBD1. In nucleotides, the CDR3 is TGTGCCAGCAGCTCTCGGACAGGGGGCGGTGAAAAACTGTTTTTT. This translates into CASSSRTGGGEKLFF.